This T cell receptor (beta chain) was retrieved from a study of blood T cell repertoires in COVID-19 (dated by TCRdb to 2018 to 2021). For context, the study as a whole: The collaborator samples originated in the United States, Italy and Spain and spanned the acute and convalescent phases of COVID-19. Deeply sampled blood TCRbeta repertoires from subjects exposed to, actively infected with, or recovered from COVID-19 were included in the dataset. HLA class I and class II types, where available, came from metadata supplied by the sample provider rather than from assay-based typing. Nearly every sample came with metadata listing a de-identified subject ID, COVID-19 status, age in years and sex. Samples were obtained from the ongoing ImmuneRACE study (first 160 participants) and from 1,254 subjects provided by 6 global collaborators. The material from the prospective study consisted of cDNA or gDNA derived from T cells, B-cell-depleted T cells, or PBMCs. The repertoires were made available in a free public database intended to serve as a resource for research on the immune response to SARS-CoV-2. Study-level results and caveats: How much clinical and demographic metadata was included differed by source and by participant, and the metadata was provided uncurated.

Remarks on this clone: Its specific antigen is unknown. No qualities accompany the bases; no much larger clone lies one base away.

TCRbeta CDR3 regions were amplified from genomic DNA by means of the immunoSEQ Assay, a bias-controlled multiplex PCR. Per the original workflow: The number of nucleated cells in each sample was estimated by amplification of reference gene primers within the assay. To quantify the absolute abundance of each unique TCRbeta CDR3 rearrangement, sequence reads were collapsed and filtered. For each sample, productive Simpson clonality was calculated as the square root of Simpson's diversity index over productive rearrangements. TCRdb obtained this table from immuneACCESS and retained in-frame rearrangements with V and J assigned. These tables miss some clones; where compared with another copy, unresolved V genes account for less than half of the shortfall, and the remainder is unexplained. V and J calls and clone size are copied from that table; D and trimming were computed from the DNA. The sample profile shows a few hundred thousand clones; more than 80% of them were found once. The ten top clones hold roughly 6% of the sample.

From its cysteine to its phenylalanine, the CDR3 spans 15 amino acids. The retained sequence is limited to the CDR3, 45 bases, with the frame set at the first base. V trim: 0 bases; J trim: 5 bases; unmatched bases: 6. The germline V gene yields ENHRY for CDR1 and SYGVKD for CDR2. At one collaborating source in Seattle, patients were enrolled during active infection and were followed longitudinally through the course of disease. The collaborating institutions used their own protocols to collect whole blood in K2EDTA tubes. For TCRbeta analysis, collaborator samples were shipped as frozen whole blood, as isolated PBMCs, or as DNA extracted from either sample type.

Sequencing was performed on peripheral blood. The clonotype comes from a woman in her forties or fifties with COVID-19, enrolled during active disease. The chain employs TRBV10-3 and TRBJ2-7; 8 bases in the junction line up with TRBD2. The sequence in DNA is TGTGCCATCAGTGAGTCGGTTAGCGGGATCCACGAGCAGTACTTC. Its product reads: CAISESVSGIHEQYF.